The rows below give T cell receptor beta chains drawn from one sample of a study of regulatory T cells in long-lasting Graves disease. Using its own MiXCR run on the multiplex PCR reads, TCRdb lists one record per CDR3 protein. The table includes under 300,000 distinct CDR3 sequences, more than 15% detected once. This sample also appeared in a second study, on T cells in Graves' hyperthyroidism and ophthalmopathy.

This material consisted of peripheral blood mononuclear cells (PBMCs), taken at new diagnosis, from a patient treated with antithyroid drugs. These receptors originate from a woman aged 25 to 39 with Graves disease. CDR3s include the opening cysteine and the closing phenylalanine or tryptophan. The D gene is left open where the match is weak. Rows may omit the clone size; those that give it use once, few, many or a size class.

>TRBD1|TRBJ1-2|TRBV20-1|many|15
TGCAGTGCTAGAGTGACAGGGGAGGTGAACTATGGCTACACCTTC
CSARVTGEVNYGYTF
>-|TRBJ2-3|TRBV3-1|many|15
TGTGCCAGCAGCCAAGGAGGTTGGAGCACAGATACGCAGTATTTT
CASSQGGWSTDTQYF
>-|TRBJ2-3|TRBV12-3/TRBV12-4|-|15
TGTGCCAGCAGTTTAAACCTCCCATCCACAGATACGCAGTATTTT
CASSLNLPSTDTQYF
>-|TRBJ2-1|TRBV5-1|few|13
TGCGCCAGCAGCGATGGACAGTTGATTGAGCAGTTCTTC
CASSDGQLIEQFF
>-|TRBJ1-5|TRBV12-3/TRBV12-4|few|14
TGTGCCAGCAGACCGATGGGAAACAATCAGCCCCAGCATTTT
CASRPMGNNQPQHF
>-|TRBJ1-5|TRBV12-3/TRBV12-4|many|12
TGTGCCAGCAGGGACGCACAGCGGCCCCAGCATTTT
CASRDAQRPQHF
>TRBD2|TRBJ2-1|TRBV20-1|-|15
TGCAGTGCCAGGATATGGACTAGCGGGGGGCATGAGCAGTTCTTC
CSARIWTSGGHEQFF
>-|TRBJ2-7|TRBV5-1|many|15
TGTGCCAGCAGCTTGGAATGGTCGAGCTCCTACGAGCAGTACTTC
CASSLEWSSSYEQYF
>TRBD1|TRBJ2-7|TRBV29-1|few|17
TGCAGCGTTGAAGGTATCCCCGGGACAGGGTATTCTTACGAGCAGTACTTC
CSVEGIPGTGYSYEQYF
>TRBD1|TRBJ2-5|TRBV20-1|-|14
TGCAGTGCTAGAGGGGACAGTTCCCAAGAGACCCAGTACTTC
CSARGDSSQETQYF
>-|TRBJ1-1|TRBV5-1|many|15
TGCGCCAGCAGGTTCGCAGGGGTTAGGAACACTGAAGCTTTCTTT
CASRFAGVRNTEAFF
>-|TRBJ1-1|TRBV19|many|13
TGTGCCAGTAGTAGGCAAAGGGACACTGAAGCTTTCTTT
CASSRQRDTEAFF
>-|TRBJ1-6|TRBV18|many|17
TGTGCCAGCTCACCAACCGGTCCGAGCTCCTATAATTCACCCCTCCACTTT
CASSPTGPSSYNSPLHF
>-|TRBJ2-3|TRBV7-2|many|17
TGTGCCAGCAGCTTACTCGGGGGCCGCGACTACACAGATACGCAGTATTTT
CASSLLGGRDYTDTQYF
>TRBD1|TRBJ1-2|TRBV6-1|many|17
TGTGCCAGCAGTGAACGGGACAGGGGGCGAGCTAACTATGGCTACACCTTC
CASSERDRGRANYGYTF
>-|TRBJ2-2|TRBV9|few|17
TGTGCCAGCAGCGTAACCGGGACAACTGTCCTGGACGGGGAGCTGTTTTTT
CASSVTGTTVLDGELFF
>TRBD2|TRBJ2-5|TRBV7-2|few|18
TGTGCCAGCAGCTTAAGGCCGCTTCTGGCTAGCGGGGGGGCTGGGGAGTACTTC
CASSLRPLLASGGAGEYF
>-|TRBJ1-2|TRBV20-1|many|14
TGCAGTGCGCAGGCTGCCGGAAGGAACTATGGCTACACCTTC
CSAQAAGRNYGYTF
>TRBD2|TRBJ2-7|TRBV20-1|many|14
TGCAGTGCTGACGTGGGGCCGGGGGGGCCCGAGCAGTACTTC
CSADVGPGGPEQYF